The 20 T cell receptor beta chains presented below share a single source sample, sequenced in a study of blood T cell repertoires in COVID-19. Profiling relied on immunoSEQ multiplex PCR, and the TCRdb table lists in-frame clones only, not all of them. The sample lists more than 250,000 clones; about nine tenths were seen once. Sequencing used PBMCs or T cells enriched from blood (not recorded which). Receptors were obtained from a woman in her late teens or twenties who had recovered from COVID-19.

V usage is TRBV19 and J usage is TRBJ1-4, with a tentative D call TRBD1 (5 bases). The CDR3 is 14 residues long. The germline V and J ends were trimmed by 2 bases and 8 bases, with 12 bases remaining between them. Germline CDR1 is LNHDA and CDR2 is SQIVND (reference sequence). In DNA, the CDR3 is TGTGCCAGTAGTATACAGGGATCGGGCGAAAAACTGTTTTTT. Its translation is CASSIQGSGEKLFF.

CDR3 nucleotides: TGTGCTAGTGGTTTGGACATTGGCGGGGCAGTCGGGGCCAACGTCCTGACTTTC. It translates to CASGLDIGGAVGANVLTF. The chain is built from TRBV12-5 and TRBJ2-6; perhaps TRBD2 as D (6 bases). V lost 1 base and J lost 4, with 17 bases in between. Germline V CDR1 and CDR2: LGHNT, FRNRAP. The CDR3 is 18 residues long.

The chain joins TRBV28 to TRBJ2-1; possibly TRBD1 for D (6 bases). The CDR3 covers 13 residues. The V end lost 6 bases, the J end lost 3 bases, and 9 bases lay between the germline ends. Per the germline V gene, CDR1 is MDHEN and CDR2 is SYDVKM. CDR3 region: CASRLTGYNEQFF. The CDR3, as DNA: TGTGCCAGCAGATTGACAGGCTACAATGAGCAGTTCTTC.

V usage is TRBV19 and J usage is TRBJ2-1; no firm D call. Deletions cut 9 bases from V and 3 bases from J, with 9 bases between. The CDR3 has 12 residues. Per germline, CDR1 LNHDA and CDR2 SQIVND (reference sequence). The CDR3 DNA reads TGTGCCAGCGTTGGCCTCTACAATGAGCAGTTCTTC. It encodes CASVGLYNEQFF.

The rearrangement links TRBV9 to TRBJ2-1; 11 bases fit TRBD2. After removal of 4 bases from V and 0 bases from J, the junction contained 3 bases not matched to a gene. CDR1 SGDLS and CDR2 YYNGEE come from the germline V gene. The CDR3 consists of 16 residues. CDR3 DNA: TGTGCCAGCAGCAAGACTAGCGGGGCCTCCTACAATGAGCAGTTCTTC. Amino acids: CASSKTSGASYNEQFF.

The chain recombines TRBV3-1 (or the pseudogene TRBV3-2) with TRBJ1-4; no reliable D call. The CDR3 is made up of 13 amino acids. From germline, CDR1 is LGHDT and CDR2 YNNKEL (reference sequence). Deletions cut 1 base from V and 4 bases from J, with 4 bases between. CDR3 sequence: CASSQGDNEKLFF. CDR3 nucleotides: TGTGCCAGCAGCCAAGGAGATAATGAAAAACTGTTTTTT.

This clone was recorded at least ten times. CDR3 coding DNA: TGTGCCAGCAAAACGGGACAGGCCCTCACAGATACGCAGTATTTT. It translates to CASKTGQALTDTQYF. The rearrangement uses TRBV2 and TRBJ2-3, with 8 nucleotides matching TRBD1. Germline V gene lookup returns CDR1 SNHLY and CDR2 FYNNEI. CDR3 length: 15 amino acids. V shed 7 bases and J 2 bases; nucleotides not matched to a gene: 8.

The genes are TRBV5-4 and TRBJ2-3; 8 bases line up with TRBD2. This CDR3 spans 18 amino acids. Germline V gene data show CDR1 as SGHNT and CDR2 as YYREEE (reference sequence). The V gene end was trimmed by 0 bases and the J gene end by 1 base; junction bases not matched to a gene: 10. The CDR3 bases are TGTGCCAGCAGCTTGGCTTACGGGCGGGAGGTGGGCACAGATACGCAGTATTTT. Its translation: CASSLAYGREVGTDTQYF.

The rearrangement joins TRBV30 to TRBJ2-6; a weak D match, TRBD1 (6 bases). V was cut by 2 bases and J by 4 bases, with 12 bases left in between. The CDR3 is 15 residues long. Germline CDR1 is GTSNPN and CDR2 is SVGIG (reference sequence). This chain's CDR3 is CAWSSQGTGANVLTF. DNA for the CDR3: TGTGCCTGGAGTTCCCAGGGGACCGGGGCCAACGTCCTGACTTTC.

The genes are TRBV5-4 and TRBJ2-1; 11 positions agree with TRBD2. V was pared by 7 bases and J by 0 bases, with 3 bases of the junction left unmatched. In germline, CDR1 is SGHNT, CDR2 YYREEE (reference sequence). The CDR3 contains 15 residues. The CDR3 here is CASYLAGGSYNEQFF. As DNA, the CDR3 is TGTGCCAGCTACCTAGCGGGGGGCTCCTACAATGAGCAGTTCTTC. Together with reference TRBV5-4 and TRBJ2-1, the CDR3 gives the full variable domain: ETGVTQSPTHLIKTRGQQVTLRCSSQSGHNTVSWYQQALGQGPQFIFQYYREEENGRGNFPPRFSGLQFPNYSSELNVNALELDDSALYLCASYLAGGSYNEQFFGPGTRLTVL.

This chain connects TRBV7-2 to TRBJ2-1; 10 nucleotides match TRBD1. Germline CDR1 is SGHTA and CDR2 is FQGNSA. The CDR3 is made up of 18 amino acids. The trim removed 1 base at V and 2 bases at J, leaving 8 bases unmatched. Here the CDR3 reads CASSLEGQGSLTYNEQFF. The DNA for the CDR3 is TGTGCCAGCAGCTTAGAGGGACAGGGGTCCCTAACCTACAATGAGCAGTTCTTC.

The chain joins TRBV2 to TRBJ2-5, with 11 bases lining up with TRBD2. Trimming took 6 bases from V and 4 from J; bases not matched to a gene: 10. Germline V gives CDR1 SNHLY, CDR2 FYNNEI. This CDR3 is built from 16 residues. The DNA of the CDR3 is TGTGCCAGCAGGAAAGAAGTAGCGGGAGGGATAGAGACCCAGTACTTC. It specifies CASRKEVAGGIETQYF. The complete variable domain, with remaining parts taken from reference TRBV2 and TRBJ2-5, reads EPEVTQTPSHQVTQMGQEVILRCVPISNHLYFYWYRQILGQKVEFLVSFYNNEISEKSEIFDDQFSVERPDGSNFTLKIRSTKLEDSAMYFCASRKEVAGGIETQYFGPGTRLLVL.

The genes are TRBV6-5 and TRBJ1-1; no firm D call. Trimming cost V 2 bases and J 6 bases, with 19 bases left between them. The CDR3 runs to 16 residues. Germline CDR1 and CDR2: MNHEY and SVGAGI. CDR3 sequence: CASSYLISMGGSEAFF. CDR3 nucleotides: TGTGCCAGCAGTTACCTCATCTCGATGGGAGGGTCTGAAGCTTTCTTT.

This chain links TRBV29-1 with TRBJ1-1; TRBD1 agrees at 9 bases. The J segment lost 4 bases and the V segment lost 5 bases, leaving 5 bases of the junction unmatched. The CDR3 runs 13 residues. Germline V lookup: CDR1 SQVTM, CDR2 ANQGSEA. The CDR3 reads CSVPGQGFTEAFF. The CDR3 coding sequence is TGCAGCGTTCCGGGACAGGGTTTCACTGAAGCTTTCTTT.

The rearrangement links TRBV18 to TRBJ2-5; 7 bases map to TRBD1. Germline CDR1 and CDR2: KGHSH and LQKENI. The CDR3 loop spans 15 amino acids. After removal of 4 bases from V and 4 bases from J, the junction contained 9 bases not matched to a gene. Written as DNA, the CDR3 is TGTGCCAGCTCACGCTCCGACAGGGACGGAGAGACCCAGTACTTC. Amino acid sequence: CASSRSDRDGETQYF. Full variable domain (rest looked up from reference TRBV18 and TRBJ2-5): NAGVMQNPRHLVRRRGQEARLRCSPMKGHSHVYWYRQLPEEGLKFMVYLQKENIIDESGMPKERFSAEFPKEGPSILRIQQVVRGDSAAYFCASSRSDRDGETQYFGPGTRLLVL.

The chain has TRBV10-1 and TRBJ2-3; D possibly corresponds to TRBD1 (6 bases). V was pared by 2 bases and J by 0 bases, with 15 bases between. Germline CDR1 and CDR2: WNHNN and SYGVQD (reference sequence). This CDR3 is built from 17 residues. CDR3 nucleotide sequence: TGCGCCAGCAGTGAGGCCCTGACAGGAGTTAGCACAGATACGCAGTATTTT. It encodes CASSEALTGVSTDTQYF.

The chain recombines TRBV9 with TRBJ1-1, with D possibly matching TRBD1 (6 bases). The V and J ends lost 4 bases and 5 bases respectively, with 18 bases between them. From germline, CDR1 is SGDLS and CDR2 YYNGEE. CDR3 size: 15 residues. This CDR3 reads CASSPSRGARTEAFF. The DNA of the CDR3 is TGTGCCAGCAGCCCCTCCAGGGGCGCCCGGACTGAAGCTTTCTTT.

The chain has TRBV30 and TRBJ1-4; D may be TRBD1 (5 bases). The CDR3 is 14 amino acids. CDR1 is GTSNPN, CDR2 SVGIG, per germline (reference sequence). The germline V and J ends were trimmed by 0 bases and 5 bases, with 10 bases remaining between them. This CDR3 is CAWSVQAANEKLFF. The CDR3 region has the DNA TGTGCCTGGAGTGTACAGGCGGCAAATGAAAAACTGTTTTTT.

The V and J genes are TRBV5-5 and TRBJ2-1, with TRBD1 identical over 7 bases. CDR3 length: 14 amino acids. Germline values: CDR1 SGHKS, CDR2 YYEKEE (reference sequence). V lost 0 bases, J lost 10 bases, and 7 bases stayed unmatched. The CDR3 loop is CASSLDPGGREQFF. The CDR3, as DNA: TGTGCCAGCAGCTTGGATCCAGGGGGTCGGGAGCAGTTCTTC.

The rearrangement links TRBV30 to TRBJ1-4; 9 nucleotides line up with TRBD1. The CDR3 contains 15 residues. Trimming at V came to 4 bases and at J to 4 bases, leaving 7 bases not matched to a gene. CDR1 is GTSNPN, CDR2 SVGIG, per germline (reference sequence). The CDR3 reads CAWTSLGQGNEKLFF. In DNA form, the CDR3 reads TGTGCCTGGACCTCCCTGGGACAGGGTAATGAAAAACTGTTTTTT.